A single sample gave rise to the 8 T cell receptor beta chains below, sequenced in a study of cytomegalovirus exposure and HLA in healthy donors. With 60 Vbeta and 13 Jbeta primers, the PCR was carried out. TCRdb keeps only in-frame clones here, not all; method: immunoSEQ multiplex PCR. The sample lists some 150,000 clones; about three quarters were seen once. Source material: PBMCs. All receptors come from a young man in good health and CMV-seronegative.

The chain recombines TRBV5-1 with TRBJ2-7; D is possibly TRBD2 (5 bases). The CDR3 extends over 13 amino acids. The V end lost 0 bases, the J end lost 7 bases, and 11 bases lay between the germline ends. Germline V gene lookup returns CDR1 SGHRS and CDR2 YFSETQ. CDR3: CASSLAGITEQYF. CDR3 DNA sequence: TGCGCCAGCAGCTTGGCCGGGATTACGGAGCAGTACTTC.

The chain recombines TRBV5-1 with TRBJ1-1, with D perhaps TRBD1 (5 bases). From germline, CDR1 is SGHRS and CDR2 YFSETQ. This CDR3 has 15 residues. V lost 3 bases, J lost 5 bases, and 17 bases lay in between. The CDR3 DNA follows: TGCGCCAGCAGCTCGGGTACGGGAGAGGGGACTGAAGCTTTCTTT. Encoded protein: CASSSGTGEGTEAFF.

The gene calls are TRBV12-5 and TRBJ1-5; weak D call: TRBD1 (6 bases). Germline CDR1 LGHNT, CDR2 FRNRAP. Trimming shortened V by 0 bases and J by 4 bases, and 10 bases separated the two germline ends. CDR3 length: 15 amino acids. The CDR3 sequence is CASGLVLGQNQPQHF. CDR3 nucleotide sequence: TGTGCTAGTGGTTTGGTACTCGGACAGAATCAGCCCCAGCATTTT.

The chain combines TRBV19 with TRBJ2-1, with D tentatively TRBD2 (6 bases). Germline V CDR1 and CDR2: LNHDA, SQIVND (reference sequence). The CDR3 is 13 residues long. V gave up 4 bases and J gave up 4 bases, with 8 bases separating them. CDR3 in DNA: TGTGCCAGTAGTAACGGGACTTACAATGAGCAGTTCTTC. It translates to CASSNGTYNEQFF. The whole variable domain, remainder taken from reference TRBV19 and TRBJ2-1, is DGGITQSPKYLFRKEGQNVTLSCEQNLNHDAMYWYRQDPGQGLRLIYYSQIVNDFQKGDIAEGYSVSREKKESFPLTVTSAQKNPTAFYLCASSNGTYNEQFFGPGTRLTVL.

About this clone itself: Other DNA sequences in the same sample also yield this CDR3. J is TRBJ1-6 and V is TRBV30; D ambiguous. V was shortened by 4 bases and J by 5 bases, with 15 bases between the two germline ends. The CDR3 sequence is 15 residues long. Germline-derived CDR1 and CDR2 are GTSNPN and SVGIG (reference sequence). The chain's CDR3 is CAWKVFGENNSPLHF. The CDR3, as DNA: TGTGCCTGGAAGGTCTTTGGGGAGAATAATTCACCCCTCCACTTT. The full variable domain, rest sourced from reference TRBV30 and TRBJ1-6, is SQTIHQWPATLVQPVGSPLSLECTVEGTSNPNLYWYRQAAGRGLQLLFYSVGIGQISSEVPQNLSASRPQDRQFILSSKKLLLSDSGFYLCAWKVFGENNSPLHFGNGTRLTVT.

This clone turned up a few times. Here the CDR3 reads CASSYAGSLRAEAFF. The CDR3 bases are TGTGCCAGCAGCTATGCCGGGAGTCTTAGGGCTGAAGCTTTCTTT. This sequence joins TRBV7-9 and TRBJ1-1, with no clear D. The CDR3 is made up of 15 amino acids. The germline V gene encodes CDR1 SEHNR and CDR2 FQNEAQ (reference sequence). Trimming took 4 bases from V and 6 from J, leaving 18 bases between them.

The chain recombines TRBV7-2 with TRBJ1-2; weak D call: TRBD1 (6 bases). The CDR3 is made up of 14 amino acids. V lost 2 bases to trimming and J lost 5 bases, with 12 bases between them. CDR1 is SGHTA, CDR2 FQGNSA, per germline. The CDR3 sequence: CASSLQGTIYGYTF. In nucleotides, the CDR3 is TGTGCCAGCAGCTTACAGGGGACGATTTATGGCTACACCTTC.

The rearrangement joins TRBV7-9 to TRBJ1-5; perhaps TRBD1 as D (6 bases). The CDR3 consists of 15 residues. Trimming stripped 1 base from V and 2 bases from J, with 9 bases between. Germline loops: CDR1 SEHNR, CDR2 FQNEAQ (reference sequence). The CDR3 loop is CASSLDQGRNQPQHF. The CDR3 DNA sequence: TGTGCCAGCAGCTTAGACCAGGGGCGCAATCAGCCCCAGCATTTT.